This TCR beta chain was captured in a study of blood T cell repertoires in COVID-19. Repertoires were generated with immunoSEQ multiplex PCR, while TCRdb's copy carries only in-frame clones and drops some. Among a few hundred thousand clones listed, 88% were seen once. Germline V lookup: CDR1 MDHEN, CDR2 SYDVKM. Trimming removed 9 bases at V and 0 bases at J, with 5 bases between. CDR3 length: 11 residues. Participant-given clinical history determined each cohort assignment. This sequence originates from a woman aged 60 to 75 in a cohort exposed to, infected with or recovered from COVID-19 (not recorded which). Sequencing was performed on PBMCs or T cells enriched from blood (not recorded which). The chain employs TRBV28 and TRBJ1-2; D is uncertain. Written as DNA, the CDR3 is TGTGCCAGTGAGGCTAACTATGGCTACACCTTC. Its translation is CASEANYGYTF.